This T cell receptor beta chain stems from a study of OX40 agonist ivuxolimab in advanced cancers. Study-level background: Patients took ivuxolimab, an agonistic anti-OX40 (CD134) antibody.

A note on this clone: An end of the junction differs from the germline gene, which may be a read error.

This table comes from immunoSEQ multiplex PCR, and its TCRdb copy is limited to in-frame clones, with some not included. Here the sample spans under 50,000 clones, 75% to 80% being singletons. Autoimmune disease history or systemic immunosuppression led to patients being barred. Germline CDR1 is MNHEY and CDR2 is SMNVEV (reference sequence). There are 16 residues in the CDR3. The sample was CD4+ or CD8+ T cells sorted from blood, taken in a trial of the OX40 agonist ivuxolimab. This rearrangement joins TRBV27 to TRBJ2-2, with 9 bases matching TRBD2. The clonotype comes from an adult with an advanced solid tumor such as melanoma, head and neck, liver or kidney cancer. The DNA of the CDR3 is TGTGCCAGCACTTTAGTAGCGGGAGTCGGGACCGGGGAGCTGTTTTTT. Its translation: CASTLVAGVGTGELFF.